This T cell receptor beta chain was recorded in a study of blood T cell repertoires in COVID-19 (dated by TCRdb to about 2020). Context from the whole study: Collaborator samples came from the United States, Italy and Spain and covered acute and convalescent phases of COVID-19. The material from the prospective study consisted of cDNA or gDNA derived from T cells, B-cell-depleted T cells, or PBMCs. Deeply sampled blood TCRbeta repertoires from subjects exposed to, actively infected with, or recovered from COVID-19 were included in the dataset. The repertoires were released in a freely available public database meant as a resource for research on the immune response to SARS-CoV-2. The samples were drawn from two sources: the first 160 participants of the ongoing ImmuneRACE study, and over 1,000 subjects contributed by 6 global collaborators. The sample metadata nearly always contained a de-identified subject ID, COVID-19 status, age in years and sex. HLA class I and class II types, where available, came from metadata supplied by the sample provider rather than from assay-based typing. General findings and caveats noted by the study authors: Clinical and demographic metadata were provided uncurated, with the amount varying by source and participant.

Enrolling through a virtual design, the prospective study's participants ranged in age from roughly 18 to 90 years and lived across approximately 25 United States geographic areas. To assign participants to cohorts, the prospective study relied on clinical history that participants themselves reported in a screening survey and a study questionnaire. Each participant in the prospective study had whole blood, serum and a nasopharyngeal or oropharyngeal swab collected by mobile phlebotomists. Additional blood draws and questionnaires over an approximately two-month period could optionally be provided by prospective study participants. Before DNA extraction, prospective study blood samples were shipped either frozen or at room temperature. The germline V gene encodes CDR1 LGHDT and CDR2 YNNKEL (reference sequence). The CDR3 spans 13 residues, from the cysteine through the phenylalanine. CDR3 DNA is the only sequence kept; it has 39 bases, read in frame from the first base. At the junction V is shortened by 1 base and J by 14 bases; bases outside the gene matches: 9.

The immunoSEQ Assay, a bias-controlled multiplex PCR, was used to amplify TCRbeta CDR3 regions from genomic DNA. As for the authors' bioinformatics: Within the assay, amplification of reference gene primers was used to estimate how many nucleated cells each sample contained. Sequence reads were collapsed and filtered to measure the absolute abundance of every unique TCRbeta CDR3 rearrangement. For each sample, productive Simpson clonality was calculated as the square root of Simpson's diversity index over productive rearrangements. The table comes from immuneACCESS by way of TCRdb, which keeps in-frame sequences with V and J called. Part of the clones is missing from these tables; in studies checked, under half for an unresolved V gene and the rest for unknown reasons. V and J calls and clone size are those listed in that table; D and trimming were worked out from the DNA. Within this sample are roughly 250,000 clones, with more than 70% of them counted one time only. 1.2% of the sample is held by the ten biggest clonotypes.

The table lists this clone with a count of one. Its antigen specificity is not known. Per-nucleotide qualities are absent, and no much larger clonotype sits a single base away. This TCR was sampled from a woman aged 40 to 55 with acute COVID-19. Recombination joined TRBV3-1 (or the pseudogene TRBV3-2) with TRBJ1-1, and TRBD1 aligns with 8 junction nucleotides. The specimen sequenced was PBMCs or T cells enriched from blood (not recorded which). The CDR3 reads CASSQGQDRVLFF. The DNA is as follows: TGTGCCAGCAGCCAAGGGCAGGACAGGGTACTATTCTTT.